Presented here are 2 T cell receptor beta chains from one specimen sequenced in a study of TIL therapy for anti-PD-1-resistant metastatic lung cancer. The time point denotes: pre-treatment sample, taken before nivolumab and TIL therapy. Pleural nodules or supraclavicular lymph nodes made up most of the excised metastases sampled. The libraries were made with immunoSEQ v3. Repertoires were generated with immunoSEQ multiplex PCR, while TCRdb's copy carries only in-frame clones and drops some. The sample has 95,000 or so clones, 65% seen once; the top ten hold around 9.9%. The sequences come from tumor tissue, collected at baseline. Receptors originate from a person between 25 and 80 years old with non-small cell lung cancer.

The CDR3 loop is CASSLDQGGTGGSNEQFF. The CDR3 region has the DNA TGTGCCAGCAGCTTAGATCAGGGAGGGACAGGGGGTTCCAATGAGCAGTTCTTC. The chain uses TRBV11-3 and TRBJ2-1, with 11 bases fitting TRBD1. The CDR3 totals 18 residues. The V gene's germline CDR1 is SGHNT and CDR2 YENEEA. Losses at the gene ends were 0 bases for V and 6 bases for J; bases not matched to a gene: 10.

V usage is TRBV23-1 and J usage is TRBJ2-7; TRBD1 matches at 9 bases. TRBV23-1 is designated an ORF whose function remains uncertain. The V segment lost 3 bases and the J segment 6 bases; nucleotides outside the gene matches: 18. This CDR3 region has 18 residues. CDR3 region: CASSHPGTSRTGAGEQYF. In nucleotides, the CDR3 is TGCGCCAGCAGTCACCCCGGGACCTCCCGGACAGGGGCCGGCGAGCAGTACTTC.